These 5 T cell receptor beta chains were sequenced from one sample in a study of blood T cell repertoires in COVID-19. This table comes from immunoSEQ multiplex PCR, and its TCRdb copy is limited to in-frame clones, with some not included. The sample consists of 130,000 to 150,000 clones, approximately 89% of them appearing once. Specimen: peripheral blood. Source of these receptors: a human donor in a cohort sampled during active COVID-19.

This chain uses TRBV19 with TRBJ2-7, with TRBD1 matching over 10 bases. From germline, CDR1 is LNHDA and CDR2 SQIVND (reference sequence). There are 14 residues in the CDR3. Trimming took 1 base from V and 6 from J; bases not matched to a gene: 3. The CDR3 loop is CASSIGQGAGEQYF. DNA for the CDR3: TGTGCCAGTAGTATAGGACAGGGGGCCGGCGAGCAGTACTTC.

The chain recombines TRBV11-2 with TRBJ2-3; maybe TRBD2 (6 bases). The CDR3 consists of 16 residues. CDR1 is SGHAT and CDR2 is FQNNGV in the germline V gene. Between the trimmed V and J ends, which lost 3 bases and 0 bases, there was a span of 13 bases. The CDR3 reads CASSFLAGRSTDTQYF. CDR3 coding DNA: TGTGCCAGCAGCTTCCTCGCGGGGAGAAGCACAGATACGCAGTATTTT.

The chain recombines TRBV7-9 with TRBJ2-1, with D maybe TRBD1 (6 bases). V was pared by 1 base and J by 9 bases, with 16 bases between. Per the germline V gene, CDR1 is SEHNR and CDR2 is FQNEAQ (reference sequence). The CDR3 has 15 amino acids. CDR3 residues: CASSLDRTVKGEQFF. CDR3 sequence (DNA): TGTGCCAGCAGCTTAGATCGGACAGTGAAAGGTGAGCAGTTCTTC.

V and J are TRBV7-2 and TRBJ1-5, with 7 nucleotides matching TRBD1. CDR1 is SGHTA, CDR2 FQGNSA, per germline. The CDR3 sequence is 13 residues long. The ends lost 4 bases at V and 5 bases at J; junction bases unmatched: 2. This chain's CDR3 is CASSSQGHQPQHF. Written as DNA, the CDR3 is TGTGCCAGCAGCTCACAGGGGCATCAGCCCCAGCATTTT.

The J gene is TRBJ1-6, the V gene TRBV29-1; D not certain. Trimming took off 1 base at V and 9 bases at J, with 10 bases between the two ends. This CDR3 has 13 residues. The germline V gene encodes CDR1 SQVTM and CDR2 ANQGSEA. This CDR3 reads CSVEVGSGSPLHF. The CDR3 DNA is TGCAGCGTTGAAGTAGGCTCGGGTTCACCCCTCCACTTT.